The T cell receptor beta chain described here comes from a study of HIV-infected children after antiretroviral therapy interruption. The overall study: Most participating children were previously exposed to EBV and CMV.

Treatment reported: PENTA 11 planned treatment interruption arm or continuous ART arm. General study points: The Gini coefficient of naive CD4+ repertoires rose, returning to baseline by 3 years.

A 3' RACE protocol on RNA, with unique molecular identifiers, produced the TCR library. In TCRdb, the 3' RACE reads were re-called with MiXCR into one record per CDR3 protein. The sample contains around 41,000 distinct CDR3 sequences, approximately 7% of which appear only once. The table lists this clonotype with many counts. The antigen remains undetermined. In germline, CDR1 is SQVTM, CDR2 ANQGSEA. V lost 5 bases, J lost 0 bases, and 10 bases lay in between. The CDR3 length is 13 residues. The clonotype originates from a pool of human donors with HIV. The input for sequencing was CD45RA+ CD4+ T cells from PBMCs, pooled from several time points, taken from a donor given antiretroviral therapy, either interrupted or continuous. Subset denoted: naive CD4+ CD45RA+ CD45RO- T cells. The chain carries TRBV29-1 and TRBJ2-5; D is uncertain. CDR3 residues: CSVPRPNQETQYF. CDR3 DNA: TGCAGCGTTCCGAGACCGAACCAAGAGACCCAGTACTTC.